These T cell receptor beta chains were read from a single sample in a study of blood T cell repertoires in COVID-19. Generated by immunoSEQ multiplex PCR, the TCRdb table keeps only in-frame clones and is missing some. The sample contains about 140,000 clones, more than 80% of which appear only once. Sample: PBMCs or T cells enriched from blood (not recorded which). The receptors derive from a woman aged 18 to 35 who had been exposed to COVID-19. The CDR3 runs from the conserved cysteine through the conserved F or W. The D gene is left open where the match is weak. Size is omitted from some rows. Given values are once, few, many or a class for expanded clones.

j_call d_call v_call clone_size cdr3_aa cdr3_nt
TRBJ1-5 TRBD1 TRBV20-1 . CSASEQGDNQPQHF TGCAGTGCTAGTGAACAGGGGGACAATCAGCCCCAGCATTTT
TRBJ1-1 . TRBV7-3 few CASSPGGTGRAFF TGTGCCAGCAGCCCCGGGGGGACCGGTCGGGCTTTCTTT
TRBJ2-3 TRBD1 TRBV2 . CASSERGLSTDTQYF TGTGCCAGCAGTGAAAGGGGGCTAAGCACAGATACGCAGTATTTT
TRBJ1-1 TRBD1 TRBV11-2 . CASSGQGAYTEAFF TGTGCCAGCAGCGGACAGGGGGCGTACACTGAAGCTTTCTTT
TRBJ2-1 TRBD2 TRBV6-5 . CASSIAGETAEQFF TGTGCCAGCAGTATAGCGGGAGAAACGGCTGAGCAGTTCTTC
TRBJ2-7 TRBD2 TRBV6-2/TRBV6-3 . CASSSETSVGLSYEQYF TGTGCCAGCAGTTCGGAGACTAGCGTGGGACTCTCCTACGAGCAGTACTTC
TRBJ2-7 . TRBV29-1 . CSVESADYEQYF TGCAGCGTTGAGTCAGCGGACTACGAGCAGTACTTC
TRBJ2-1 TRBD2 TRBV6-5 . CASSYSASGIYNEQFF TGTGCCAGCAGTTACTCGGCTAGCGGGATCTACAATGAGCAGTTCTTC
TRBJ2-2 TRBD2 TRBV30 . CAWGGDYNTGELFF TGTGCCTGGGGAGGGGACTACAACACCGGGGAGCTGTTTTTT
TRBJ2-3 TRBD2 TRBV5-1 . CASSLVRGDTDTQYF TGCGCCAGCAGCTTGGTGCGGGGGGACACAGATACGCAGTATTTT
TRBJ1-2 . TRBV14 . CASSQQTVYGYTF TGTGCCAGCAGCCAACAGACAGTCTATGGCTACACCTTC
TRBJ1-1 . TRBV15 . CATSRESRTEAFF TGTGCCACCAGCAGAGAGTCGAGGACTGAAGCTTTCTTT
TRBJ1-1 . TRBV7-2 . CASSPGGGEAFF TGTGCCAGCAGCCCCGGAGGTGGTGAAGCTTTCTTT
TRBJ2-7 TRBD2 TRBV5-1 . CASSFRTLTSGLEQYF TGCGCCAGCAGCTTCCGAACATTGACTAGCGGGCTCGAGCAGTACTTC
TRBJ2-2 TRBD2 TRBV7-8 . CASSLAGLAGGTGELFF TGTGCCAGCAGCTTAGCGGGTCTAGCGGGAGGCACCGGGGAGCTGTTTTTT
TRBJ2-5 TRBD2 TRBV6-5 . CASSYREGETQYF TGTGCCAGCAGTTACAGGGAGGGAGAGACCCAGTACTTC
TRBJ2-7 TRBD2 TRBV18 . CASSPGLAGVRGYEQYF TGTGCCAGCTCACCTGGCCTAGCGGGAGTCAGAGGCTACGAGCAGTACTTC
TRBJ2-1 . TRBV20-1 . CSARTYNEQFF TGCAGTGCCAGGACTTACAATGAGCAGTTCTTC
TRBJ2-7 TRBD1 TRBV18 . CASSPGTGTTYEQYF TGTGCCAGCTCACCAGGGACAGGGACGACCTACGAGCAGTACTTC
TRBJ1-2 . TRBV4-3 . CASSLQTIVRGGNDYGYTF TGCGCCAGCAGCCTACAAACCATAGTACGGGGGGGCAACGACTATGGCTACACCTTC
TRBJ2-1 . TRBV19 . CASSISSYNEQFF TGTGCCAGTAGTATTAGCAGCTACAATGAGCAGTTCTTC
TRBJ2-3 TRBD1 TRBV18 . CASSQPGQGPPDTQYF TGTGCCAGCTCACAGCCGGGACAGGGCCCTCCAGATACGCAGTATTTT
TRBJ2-1 TRBD2 TRBV4-1 . CASSQVGGRLAGVDNEQFF TGCGCCAGCAGCCAAGTGGGGGGTAGACTAGCGGGAGTAGATAATGAGCAGTTCTTC
TRBJ2-7 . TRBV19 . CASSMGASYEQYF TGTGCCAGTAGTATGGGCGCGTCCTACGAGCAGTACTTC
TRBJ2-7 TRBD2 TRBV7-3 . CASSSPTAGGRPPEQYF TGTGCCAGCAGCTCACCAACGGCGGGAGGGAGACCCCCCGAGCAGTACTTC
TRBJ1-1 . TRBV3-1/TRBV3-2 . CASSQLQSRGEAFF TGTGCCAGCAGCCAACTTCAGTCCAGGGGAGAAGCTTTCTTT
TRBJ2-5 . TRBV5-6 . CASSLGGRVETQYF TGTGCCAGCAGCTTGGGGGGCAGGGTCGAGACCCAGTACTTC
TRBJ1-3 . TRBV11-2 . CASSFIREGGNTIYF TGTGCCAGCAGCTTTATTCGGGAAGGGGGAAACACCATATATTTT
TRBJ2-1 . TRBV5-6 . CASSSLYNEQFF TGTGCCAGCAGCTCCCTGTACAATGAGCAGTTCTTC
TRBJ1-2 . TRBV11-2 once CASSSITGKSYGYTF TGTGCCAGCAGCAGCATTACAGGGAAATCCTATGGCTACACCTTC
TRBJ2-1 . TRBV7-8 . CASSPIEGVHYNEQFF TGTGCCAGCAGTCCAATCGAGGGGGTTCACTACAATGAGCAGTTCTTC